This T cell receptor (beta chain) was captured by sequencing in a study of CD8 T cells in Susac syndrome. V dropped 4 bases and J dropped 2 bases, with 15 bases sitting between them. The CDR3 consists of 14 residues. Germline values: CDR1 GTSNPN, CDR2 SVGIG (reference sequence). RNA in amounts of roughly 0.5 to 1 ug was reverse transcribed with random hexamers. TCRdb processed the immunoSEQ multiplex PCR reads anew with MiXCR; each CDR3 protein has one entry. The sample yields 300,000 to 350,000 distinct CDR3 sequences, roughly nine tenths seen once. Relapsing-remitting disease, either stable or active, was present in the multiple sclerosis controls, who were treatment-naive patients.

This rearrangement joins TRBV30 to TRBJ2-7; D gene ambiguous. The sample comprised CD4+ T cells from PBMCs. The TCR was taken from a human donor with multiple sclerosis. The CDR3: CAWTAAGHPYEQYF. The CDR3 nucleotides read TGTGCCTGGACCGCGGCAGGTCATCCCTACGAGCAGTACTTC.